This paragraph covers one TCR beta chain sequence. This clonotype appeared many times. It has no known antigen specificity. No base qualities exist here, and no much larger clone lies one base off it. The data belong to a study of T cell repertoires in cytomegalovirus infection (dated by TCRdb to the late 2010s). As for the study more broadly: The HLA type of each donor mattered for the analysis, because public TCR beta signatures pointed to carriage of CMV infection along with the matching HLA type. Overall results and qualifications from the work: In the ex vivo response, HLA-C-restricted CMV-specific TCR beta clonotypes were dominant, and in two of eight donors the single most frequent clonotype came from this HLA-C-restricted group. In both this cohort and an independent cohort of 352 donors, the cumulative frequency of public TCR beta family members distinguished carriers of CMV infection plus the relevant HLA type.

In the germline V gene, CDR1 corresponds to SGHTA and CDR2 to FQGTGA. From the cysteine through the phenylalanine, the CDR3 covers 15 amino acids. Just the 45-base CDR3 DNA is kept, in frame starting at base 1. Trimming takes 6 bases from V and 4 bases from J, and the germline ends sit 15 bases apart. The sequencer listed for this sample is Illumina HiSeq 1500. In-frame beta chains were kept once TCRdb had trimmed the public reads at Q25 with fastp and called clones with MiXCR. Here each entry gathers all rows of one CDR3 protein and keeps the most common genes and DNA. The sample profile shows 290,000 or so distinct CDR3 sequences; about 23% of them were found once. Of the sample, approximately 15% is held by the ten largest clones.

The sequence derives from a human donor in good health (CMV status not recorded). Some clones in this sample may be carry-over from other donors' samples. The V and J genes are TRBV7-3 and TRBJ2-2; the D element might be TRBD1 or TRBD2, as each aligns at 7 bases. The sequenced sample was PBMCs. The DNA sequence is TGTGCCAGCAGTCCAGGGGGGGTAGGCACCGGGGAGCTGTTTTTT. It is translated as CASSPGGVGTGELFF.